These 29 T cell receptor beta chains originate from one sample sequenced in a study of T cells after somatic rescue of genetic block. The protocol was immunoSEQ multiplex PCR, while the TCRdb copy is restricted to in-frame clones and leaves out a portion. The sample contains roughly 92,000 clones, 75% to 90% of which appear only once. The source material was peripheral blood mononuclear cells (PBMCs). The receptors were sampled from a woman aged 18-29 years.

The chain employs TRBV30 and TRBJ2-7, with 8 bases matching TRBD2. V was clipped by 0 bases and J by 2 bases; unmatched bases: 3. Per the germline V gene, CDR1 is GTSNPN and CDR2 is SVGIG (reference sequence). The length of the CDR3 is 14 residues. The CDR3 loop reads CAWSVGREAYEQYF. The CDR3 DNA follows: TGTGCCTGGAGTGTTGGGCGGGAGGCCTACGAGCAGTACTTC.

The V gene is TRBV5-4, the J gene TRBJ1-2, with 7 positions matching TRBD1. The CDR3 has 13 residues. CDR1 SGHNT and CDR2 YYREEE come from the germline V gene (reference sequence). Trimming at V came to 7 bases and at J to 4 bases, leaving 7 bases not matched to a gene. CDR3: CASQGETPYGYTF. The CDR3 DNA reads TGTGCCAGCCAGGGGGAAACCCCCTATGGCTACACCTTC.

This chain links TRBV4-1 with TRBJ1-1; no definite D call. The CDR3 is made up of 14 amino acids. Germline V gives CDR1 MGHRA, CDR2 YSYEKL. V gave up 1 base and J gave up 0 bases, with 6 bases separating them. CDR3 DNA: TGCGCCAGCAGCCAAGGTTTCCTGAACACTGAAGCTTTCTTT. It codes for CASSQGFLNTEAFF.

The gene calls are TRBV5-4 and TRBJ1-4; D is possibly TRBD1 (5 bases). V lost 3 bases to trimming and J lost 8 bases, with 17 bases between them. The length of the CDR3 is 15 residues. The germline V gene encodes CDR1 SGHNT and CDR2 YYREEE (reference sequence). For the CDR3, the DNA is TGTGCCAGCAGCTCCGGGACCGCGACCTTGGAAAAACTGTTTTTT. Translated: CASSSGTATLEKLFF.

J is TRBJ1-1 and V is TRBV29-1; no clear D gene. CDR1 SQVTM and CDR2 ANQGSEA come from the germline V gene. The CDR3 loop spans 14 amino acids. V lost 3 bases and J 4 bases, leaving 15 bases between the germline ends. In DNA form, the CDR3 reads TGCAGCGTTGAGGCAGCGGGTATGGGCACTGAAGCTTTCTTT. Residues: CSVEAAGMGTEAFF.

This rearrangement joins TRBV28 to TRBJ2-1, with a weak D call TRBD1 (6 bases). Germline values: CDR1 MDHEN, CDR2 SYDVKM. This CDR3 comprises 14 residues. V was shortened by 2 bases and J by 1 base, with 6 bases between the two germline ends. The CDR3 DNA follows: TGTGCCAGCAGTTTAAGGGGGTCCTACAATGAGCAGTTCTTC. Encoded protein: CASSLRGSYNEQFF.

The genes are TRBV28 and TRBJ1-5; weak D call: TRBD1 (5 bases). Looked up from germline, CDR1 is MDHEN and CDR2 is SYDVKM. V lost 5 bases, J lost 7 bases, and 15 bases lay in between. This CDR3 contains 14 residues. The CDR3 loop reads CASSPPGPHQPQHF. CDR3 DNA sequence: TGTGCCAGCAGTCCTCCGGGGCCCCACCAGCCCCAGCATTTT.

The V gene is TRBV5-6, the J gene TRBJ2-7; D is perhaps TRBD1 or TRBD2 (5 bases each). This CDR3 contains 14 residues. The ends were cut back, 2 bases at V and 3 bases at J, with 12 bases in the middle. Germline CDR1 SGHDT, CDR2 YYEEEE. The CDR3 DNA is TGTGCCAGCAGCTTCGGGACGGCTTACTACGAGCAGTACTTC. Translating it yields CASSFGTAYYEQYF.

The chain employs TRBV25-1 and TRBJ2-5; the D gene is possibly TRBD1 (6 bases). The V and J ends lost 4 bases and 5 bases respectively, with 11 bases between them. The CDR3 sequence is 13 residues long. CDR1 MGHDK and CDR2 SYGVNS come from the germline V gene. The CDR3 bases are TGTGCCAGCAGTGTACAGGGTGGTGAGACCCAGTACTTC. Translated, it gives CASSVQGGETQYF.

This chain joins TRBV27 and TRBJ2-3; D call uncertain. V was trimmed by 1 base and J by 1 base, leaving 12 bases between them. Per the germline V gene, CDR1 is MNHEY and CDR2 is SMNVEV (reference sequence). The CDR3 sequence is 16 residues long. The CDR3 DNA is TGTGCCAGCAGTTTATACGGTGAGGTTCGCACAGATACGCAGTATTTT. This sequence encodes CASSLYGEVRTDTQYF.

V gene TRBV28 combines with J gene TRBJ2-1, with D unclear. Germline V CDR1 and CDR2: MDHEN, SYDVKM. The V gene lost 8 bases and the J gene lost 0 bases, with 8 bases spanning the gap. CDR3 length: 13 amino acids. Here the CDR3 DNA reads TGTGCCAGCCGAGCCTACTCCTACAATGAGCAGTTCTTC. It translates to CASRAYSYNEQFF.

This chain joins TRBV2 and TRBJ2-6, with 10 positions matching TRBD1. The V and J ends lost 7 bases and 2 bases, in that order; junction bases with no gene match: 8. Germline values: CDR1 SNHLY, CDR2 FYNNEI. This CDR3 is 17 amino acids long. CDR3 region: CASTLATGGTGANVLTF. CDR3 nucleotide sequence: TGTGCCAGCACCCTCGCGACAGGGGGCACTGGGGCCAACGTCCTGACTTTC.

The V and J genes are TRBV19 and TRBJ2-5, with 7 nucleotides matching TRBD1. CDR3 length: 15 amino acids. CDR1 and CDR2 from the germline V gene are LNHDA and SQIVND (reference sequence). V trimming: 9 bases; J trimming: 4 bases; junction bases outside the gene matches: 14. In DNA, the CDR3 is TGTGCCAGCCGTGGGTTAAGGGGGCGCGGAGAGACCCAGTACTTC. Protein: CASRGLRGRGETQYF.

The V call is TRBV11-3, the J call TRBJ2-3; no clear D gene. The CDR3 consists of 15 residues. In germline, CDR1 is SGHNT, CDR2 YENEEA. The V gene lost 2 bases and the J gene lost 1 base, with 10 bases spanning the gap. In DNA form, the CDR3 reads TGTGCCAGCAGCTTATTAGTGGCAGGCACAGATACGCAGTATTTT. Translated, it gives CASSLLVAGTDTQYF.

The V gene is TRBV11-2, the J gene TRBJ1-1; 9 positions agree with TRBD1. The V and J ends lost 5 bases and 5 bases, in that order; junction bases with no gene match: 3. Germline CDR1 and CDR2: SGHAT and FQNNGV. The CDR3 runs 13 residues. CDR3 coding DNA: TGTGCCAGCAGCCCAGGACAGGGGACTGAAGCTTTCTTT. Amino acid sequence: CASSPGQGTEAFF.

In nucleotides, the CDR3 is TGTGCCAGCAGCGTATATATGTCCCAGCGGGACACCGGGGAGCTGTTTTTT. Residues: CASSVYMSQRDTGELFF. The chain joins TRBV9 to TRBJ2-2, with D perhaps TRBD2 (6 bases). Per germline, CDR1 SGDLS and CDR2 YYNGEE. CDR3 length: 17 residues. Trimming left V 1 base short and J 3 bases short, with 16 bases between.

The CDR3 here is CAISPGTVSNYGYTF. DNA for the CDR3: TGTGCCATCAGTCCCGGGACAGTAAGCAACTATGGCTACACCTTC. The chain has TRBV10-3 and TRBJ1-2, with 7 bases identical to TRBD1. V gave up 5 bases and J gave up 2 bases; unmatched junction bases: 8. Germline CDR1 ENHRY, CDR2 SYGVKD. The CDR3 has 15 residues.

The table lists this clone with a few counts. J is TRBJ1-4 and V is TRBV4-2; tentative D call: TRBD1 (5 bases). V was shortened by 0 bases and J by 7 bases, with 9 bases between the two germline ends. The CDR3 totals 14 residues. Per germline, CDR1 LGHNA and CDR2 YNFKEQ. The CDR3 loop is CASSQDSGGEKLFF. The CDR3 DNA reads TGTGCCAGCAGCCAAGATTCCGGGGGTGAAAAACTGTTTTTT.

The rearrangement links TRBV29-1 to TRBJ2-1; D gene uncertain. In germline, CDR1 is SQVTM, CDR2 ANQGSEA. The CDR3 has 12 amino acids. V was pared by 6 bases and J by 6 bases, with 12 bases between. CDR3 bases: TGCAGCGTCGAGCAGGCGCCCAATGAGCAGTTCTTC. Translation: CSVEQAPNEQFF.

The chain carries TRBV11-1 and TRBJ2-7; a weak D match, TRBD2 (5 bases). Deletions cut 7 bases from V and 0 bases from J, with 25 bases between. The germline CDR1 and CDR2 sequences are SGHAT and FQDESV (reference sequence). The CDR3 loop spans 18 amino acids. The CDR3 reads CASTPRRGSDLSSYEQYF. CDR3 nucleotide sequence: TGTGCCAGCACCCCGAGGAGAGGGAGTGATTTAAGCTCCTACGAGCAGTACTTC.

This clone was seen once. The rearrangement joins TRBV2 to TRBJ1-5; D is uncertain. Trimming pared 2 bases from V and 2 bases from J, leaving 10 bases between. The CDR3 length is 15 residues. CDR1 is SNHLY, CDR2 FYNNEI, per germline. The CDR3 loop is CASSESRLGNQPQHF. The CDR3 bases are TGTGCCAGCAGTGAAAGTCGTCTGGGCAATCAGCCCCAGCATTTT.

This clone was detected only a few times. The chain links TRBV5-4 to TRBJ2-5, with D perhaps being TRBD1 or TRBD2 (7 bases each). V lost 4 bases to trimming and J lost 4 bases, with 20 bases between them. Germline V CDR1 and CDR2: SGHNT, YYREEE (reference sequence). This CDR3 has 16 residues. The CDR3: CASSPMGGGAGETQYF. DNA for the CDR3: TGTGCCAGCAGCCCAATGGGAGGGGGCGCGGGAGAGACCCAGTACTTC.

This sequence joins TRBV11-2 and TRBJ2-1; 9 nucleotides match TRBD2. J lost 4 bases, V lost 5 bases, and 9 bases had no gene match. Germline CDR1 and CDR2: SGHAT and FQNNGV. The CDR3 is made up of 16 amino acids. CDR3 DNA sequence: TGTGCCAGCAGCCGGGGAGGGACTAGCAGTTACAATGAGCAGTTCTTC. It is translated as CASSRGGTSSYNEQFF.

This clone was detected only once. V and J are TRBV5-1 and TRBJ1-5; D remains ambiguous. CDR1 and CDR2 (germline): SGHRS, YFSETQ. The V end lost 0 bases, the J end lost 0 bases, and 10 bases lay between the germline ends. The CDR3 runs 16 residues. The CDR3 DNA is TGCGCCAGCAGCTTGGGGACGGGTAATAGCAATCAGCCCCAGCATTTT. This encodes CASSLGTGNSNQPQHF.

The chain is built from TRBV6-1 and TRBJ2-7, with 9 bases identical to TRBD2. The CDR3 contains 13 residues. V trimming: 10 bases; J trimming: 6 bases; junction bases outside the gene matches: 10. Germline V CDR1 and CDR2: MNHNS, SASEGT. Here the CDR3 reads CATMRAGGREQYF. In DNA, the CDR3 is TGTGCCACCATGAGGGCGGGAGGGCGCGAGCAGTACTTC.

CDR3 region: CASSIGGTLYNEQFF. In DNA form, the CDR3 reads TGTGCCAGTAGTATAGGGGGGACTTTGTACAATGAGCAGTTCTTC. The chain uses TRBV19 and TRBJ2-1; D perhaps matches TRBD2 (6 bases). Trimming took off 1 base at V and 4 bases at J, with 11 bases between the two ends. Germline V CDR1 and CDR2: LNHDA, SQIVND (reference sequence). This CDR3 spans 15 amino acids. Using reference TRBV19 and TRBJ2-1 for the parts outside the CDR3, the full variable domain is DGGITQSPKYLFRKEGQNVTLSCEQNLNHDAMYWYRQDPGQGLRLIYYSQIVNDFQKGDIAEGYSVSREKKESFPLTVTSAQKNPTAFYLCASSIGGTLYNEQFFGPGTRLTVL.

The CDR3 is CASTPDPTPGELFF. The CDR3 region has the DNA TGTGCCAGCACCCCTGACCCCACGCCCGGGGAGCTGTTTTTT. This chain links TRBV13 with TRBJ2-2; D is undetermined. The V end lost 7 bases, the J end lost 6 bases, and 15 bases lay between the germline ends. Germline CDR1 is PRHDT and CDR2 is FYEKMQ (reference sequence). The CDR3 totals 14 residues.

The chain is built from TRBV30 and TRBJ2-5; D ambiguous. V lost 1 base to trimming and J lost 0 bases, with 3 bases between them. The CDR3 sequence is 12 residues long. In germline, CDR1 is GTSNPN, CDR2 SVGIG (reference sequence). This CDR3 reads CAWSGNQETQYF. The CDR3 bases are TGTGCCTGGAGTGGAAACCAAGAGACCCAGTACTTC.

The genes are TRBV23-1 and TRBJ1-4; D perhaps matches TRBD1 (5 bases). TRBV23-1 is filed as an ORF, its function uncertain. The V gene lost 0 bases and the J gene lost 4 bases, with 18 bases spanning the gap. The CDR3 has 18 residues. The CDR3 reads CASSQSKLRDEGNEKLFF. For the CDR3, the DNA is TGCGCCAGCAGTCAATCGAAACTGAGGGACGAGGGTAATGAAAAACTGTTTTTT.